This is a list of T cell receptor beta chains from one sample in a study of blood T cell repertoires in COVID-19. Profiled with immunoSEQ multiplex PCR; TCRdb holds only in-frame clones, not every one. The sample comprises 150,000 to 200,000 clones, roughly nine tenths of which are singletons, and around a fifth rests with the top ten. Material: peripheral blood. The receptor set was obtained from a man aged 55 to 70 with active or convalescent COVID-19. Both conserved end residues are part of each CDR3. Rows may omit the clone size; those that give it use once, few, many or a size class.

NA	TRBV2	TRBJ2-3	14	CASKSGGAADTQYF
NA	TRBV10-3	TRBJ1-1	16	CAISEGKAGGRTEAFF
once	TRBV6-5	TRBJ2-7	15	CASTPSGTGSHEQYF
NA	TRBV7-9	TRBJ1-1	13	CASSQLIRTEAFF
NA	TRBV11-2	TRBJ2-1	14	CASRGGSSYNEQFF
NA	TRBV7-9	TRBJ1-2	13	CASSNQGYYGYTF
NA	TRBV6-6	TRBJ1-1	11	CASILGGGAFF
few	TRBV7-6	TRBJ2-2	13	CASSFRGTGELFF
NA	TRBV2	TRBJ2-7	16	CASTWSRDRGSYEQYF
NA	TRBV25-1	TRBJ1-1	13	CASRRDLNTEAFF
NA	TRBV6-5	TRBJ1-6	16	CASSYSTGKLNSPLHF
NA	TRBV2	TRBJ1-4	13	CASKGHTNEKLFF
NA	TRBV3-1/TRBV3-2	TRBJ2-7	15	CASSPRTVGSYEQYF
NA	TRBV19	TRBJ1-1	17	CAVFPGQGMVPTGAAFF
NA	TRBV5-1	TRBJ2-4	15	CASSLGLAGKNIQYF
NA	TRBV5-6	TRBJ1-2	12	CASSLSTYGYTF
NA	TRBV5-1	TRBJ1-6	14	CASGPGQYNSPLHF
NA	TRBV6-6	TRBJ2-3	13	CASRRAGVDTQYF
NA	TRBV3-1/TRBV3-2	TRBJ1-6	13	CASSHQGASPLHF
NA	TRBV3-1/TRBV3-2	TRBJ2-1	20	CASSQDPGLAGPGSYNEQFF
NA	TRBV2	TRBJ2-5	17	CASSEISGGPLVETQYF
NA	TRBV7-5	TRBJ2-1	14	CAHGAGIPYNEQFF
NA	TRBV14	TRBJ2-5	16	CASSQDLGQGVGTQYF
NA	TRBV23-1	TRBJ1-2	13	CASSQPGDGGYTF
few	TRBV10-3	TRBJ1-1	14	CAISLTGANTEAFF
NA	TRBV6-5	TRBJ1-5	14	CASSLDRGNQPQHF
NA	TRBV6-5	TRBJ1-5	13	CASGPGSNQPQHF